Detailed here is one T cell receptor beta chain. This sample was included in a study of T cell clones after liver transplantation. The CDR3 is made up of 14 amino acids. Germline V gives CDR1 SEHNR, CDR2 FQNEAQ (reference sequence). The germline V and J ends were trimmed by 7 bases and 9 bases, with 22 bases remaining between them. The repertoire was sequenced with immunoSEQ multiplex PCR; TCRdb's copy has only in-frame clones and lacks some. The sample records 70,000 or so clones, 85% to 95% being singletons. CD3+CD4+ and CD3+CD8+ cells were FACS-sorted from thawed unstimulated PBMCs. The clonotype originates from a human patient who received a liver transplant. The graft donor may account for some of the T cells. Sequenced material: CD4+ T cells from blood, taken approximately 25 months after liver transplant. The V and J genes are TRBV7-9 and TRBJ2-7; D could derive from TRBD1 or TRBD2 (5 bases each). In DNA form, the CDR3 reads TGTGCCAGCACCCAATCGGGACGGACCTTTTTGCAGTACTTC. Protein product: CASTQSGRTFLQYF. Full variable domain (rest looked up from reference TRBV7-9 and TRBJ2-7): DTGVSQNPRHKITKRGQNVTFRCDPISEHNRLYWYRQTLGQGPEFLTYFQNEAQLEKSRLLSDRFSAERPKGSFSTLEIQRTEQGDSAMYLCASTQSGRTFLQYFGPGTRLTVT.